The 10 T cell receptor beta chains listed next were all sequenced from one sample in a study of blood T cell repertoires in COVID-19. Sequencing used immunoSEQ multiplex PCR; TCRdb keeps in-frame clones, though not all of them. The sample gives approximately 260,000 clones, about 91% of which show up once; 4% to 5% is in the top ten. Specimen: peripheral blood. The receptors were gathered from a woman aged 40-49 years who had recovered from COVID-19.

The chain links TRBV29-1 to TRBJ2-1; possibly TRBD1 for D (6 bases). Germline V gene lookup returns CDR1 SQVTM and CDR2 ANQGSEA. V shed 1 base and J shed 3 bases, with 7 bases lying between them. This CDR3 spans 13 amino acids. The CDR3 sequence is CSVEGTDYNEQFF. The CDR3 nucleotides read TGCAGCGTTGAAGGGACAGACTACAATGAGCAGTTCTTC.

This chain joins TRBV18 and TRBJ1-5; the match to TRBD1 covers 9 bases. This CDR3 is 15 amino acids long. CDR1 and CDR2 from the germline V gene are KGHSH and LQKENI. The V gene end was trimmed by 6 bases and the J gene end by 3 bases; junction bases not matched to a gene: 6. The DNA of the CDR3 is TGTGCCAGCTCCCGTGGGACAGGGCCCAATCAGCCCCAGCATTTT. It codes for CASSRGTGPNQPQHF.

This clone was counted between two and nine times. The chain carries TRBV7-9 and TRBJ2-1; 13 bases match TRBD2. V dropped 5 bases and J dropped 12; count of bases not matched to a gene: 7. The CDR3 is made up of 14 amino acids. CDR1 and CDR2 from the germline V gene are SEHNR and FQNEAQ (reference sequence). As DNA, the CDR3 is TGTGCCAGCAGCGGACTAGCGGGAGAATGGGGGCAGTTCTTC. Translating gives CASSGLAGEWGQFF.

V usage is TRBV15 and J usage is TRBJ2-1; D not resolved. Looked up from germline, CDR1 is LNHNV and CDR2 is YYDKDF (reference sequence). The V gene lost 4 bases and the J gene lost 1 base, with 14 bases spanning the gap. The CDR3 loop spans 16 amino acids. Here the CDR3 reads CATSTQNSFSYNEQFF. The CDR3 DNA sequence: TGTGCCACCAGCACCCAAAACAGCTTTTCCTACAATGAGCAGTTCTTC.

Concerning this clone: Other nucleotide sequences in the sample specify the same CDR3. The V and J genes are TRBV7-2 and TRBJ2-3; D unresolved. The germline V gene encodes CDR1 SGHTA and CDR2 FQGNSA. The V end lost 4 bases, the J end lost 3 bases, and 5 bases lay between the germline ends. CDR3 length: 12 residues. The CDR3 here is CASSSYTDTQYF. DNA for the CDR3: TGTGCCAGCAGCTCCTATACAGATACGCAGTATTTT.

The table lists this clone with a few counts. This chain connects TRBV15 to TRBJ1-1, with a weak D call TRBD1 (5 bases). CDR1 and CDR2 (germline): LNHNV, YYDKDF (reference sequence). Deletions cut 4 bases from V and 8 bases from J, with 17 bases between. CDR3 size: 14 residues. The CDR3 loop is CATSKGRTWTEAFF. Written as DNA, the CDR3 is TGTGCCACCAGCAAGGGGCGGACCTGGACCGAAGCTTTCTTT.

The genes are TRBV9 and TRBJ1-1; TRBD1 agrees at 8 bases. This CDR3 has 14 amino acids. With 7 bases clipped from V and 1 base from J, the junction kept 6 bases outside the gene matches. Germline CDR1 is SGDLS and CDR2 is YYNGEE. CDR3 residues: CASRGDRPNTEAFF. The DNA for the CDR3 is TGTGCCAGCCGCGGGGACAGGCCGAACACTGAAGCTTTCTTT.

The genes are TRBV4-3 and TRBJ2-4; D is perhaps TRBD2 (5 bases). The germline CDR1 and CDR2 sequences are LGHNA and YSLEER. Trimming stripped 2 bases from V and 1 base from J, with 18 bases between. The CDR3 has 18 residues. CDR3 loop: CASSQHRRTVTAKNIQYF. In DNA, the CDR3 is TGCGCCAGCAGCCAACACCGCAGGACTGTGACGGCCAAAAACATTCAGTACTTC.

The chain employs TRBV11-1 and TRBJ2-5, with D perhaps TRBD2 (5 bases). Germline lookup yields CDR1 SGHAT and CDR2 FQDESV (reference sequence). This CDR3 is built from 15 residues. The V and J ends lost 5 bases and 0 bases respectively, with 13 bases between them. Written as DNA, the CDR3 is TGTGCCAGCAGCCCCATGAGGGCATACCAAGAGACCCAGTACTTC. It encodes CASSPMRAYQETQYF.

This clone was observed once. The V gene is TRBV19, the J gene TRBJ2-4; no clear D. V lost 5 bases, J lost 0 bases, and 17 bases lay in between. CDR1 and CDR2 (germline): LNHDA, SQIVND (reference sequence). CDR3 length: 17 amino acids. The CDR3 is CASSPRLGSRAKNIQYF. CDR3 in DNA: TGTGCCAGTAGTCCCAGACTTGGGTCTCGAGCCAAAAACATTCAGTACTTC.